The 15 T cell receptor beta chains below all came from one sample that was sequenced in a study of blood T cell repertoires in COVID-19. Using immunoSEQ multiplex PCR, the repertoire was profiled, and TCRdb retains in-frame clones only, with some absent. The profile shows 40,000 to 55,000 clones, more than 75% of them singletons. The sequencing sample was made of peripheral blood. All receptors derive from a man aged 65 to 85 with acute or convalescent COVID-19.

This sequence joins TRBV9 and TRBJ1-6; the D gene is possibly TRBD1 (5 bases). Between the trimmed V and J ends, which lost 0 bases and 4 bases, there was a span of 14 bases. CDR3 length: 17 amino acids. Germline V lookup: CDR1 SGDLS, CDR2 YYNGEE. The CDR3 bases are TGTGCCAGCAGCGTAGTTGGGGGGTCGGCGTATAATTCACCCCTCCACTTT. Its protein is CASSVVGGSAYNSPLHF.

This clone has only a few counts. The chain links TRBV19 to TRBJ1-5; possible D gene TRBD1, 6 bases. There are 15 residues in the CDR3. Germline CDR1 and CDR2: LNHDA and SQIVND (reference sequence). Trimming left V 3 bases short and J 4 bases short, with 13 bases between. In DNA, the CDR3 is TGTGCCAGTAGTATCGCGGGGGGCCTAAATCAGCCCCAGCATTTT. Translated, it gives CASSIAGGLNQPQHF.

This chain joins TRBV4-1 and TRBJ2-2; no clear D. The CDR3 has 16 residues. The V gene's germline CDR1 is MGHRA and CDR2 YSYEKL. Trimming took 0 bases from V and 6 from J, leaving 14 bases between them. CDR3: CASSQESLIGPGELFF. CDR3 in DNA: TGCGCCAGCAGCCAAGAATCCCTCATTGGCCCCGGGGAGCTGTTTTTT.

This clone has a single count. The chain employs TRBV28 and TRBJ1-2; D possibly corresponds to TRBD1 (5 bases). CDR3 length equals 16 residues. The ends were cut back, 2 bases at V and 8 bases at J, with 21 bases in the middle. CDR1 is MDHEN and CDR2 is SYDVKM in the germline V gene. CDR3 bases: TGTGCCAGCAGTTTAAATTTTCAGGGAAGGATGGGAGGCTACACCTTC. As protein: CASSLNFQGRMGGYTF.

The chain has TRBV27 and TRBJ1-6; 10 bases line up with TRBD1. This CDR3 spans 14 amino acids. With 9 bases clipped from V and 9 bases from J, the junction kept 8 bases outside the gene matches. CDR1 is MNHEY, CDR2 SMNVEV, per germline (reference sequence). In DNA, the CDR3 is TGTGCCAGTACCTCGGGACAGGGGAGTTCACCCCTCCACTTT. Translated: CASTSGQGSSPLHF.

The rearrangement joins TRBV28 to TRBJ1-2; TRBD1 aligns across 8 bases. The germline V gene has CDR1 MDHEN and CDR2 SYDVKM. The CDR3 extends over 14 amino acids. Trimming took 3 bases from V and 4 from J; bases not matched to a gene: 4. The CDR3 DNA follows: TGTGCCAGCAGTTTCCTTACAGGGGGCTATGGCTACACCTTC. Amino acids: CASSFLTGGYGYTF.

The V gene is TRBV29-1, the J gene TRBJ1-2; D remains unclear. This CDR3 is built from 13 residues. CDR1 and CDR2 from the germline V gene are SQVTM and ANQGSEA. Trimming cost V 5 bases and J 3 bases, with 13 bases left between them. In nucleotides, the CDR3 is TGCAGCGTTTGGGGTACCGGGGACTATGGCTACACCTTC. Protein sequence: CSVWGTGDYGYTF.

The CDR3 nucleotides are TGTGCCAGCAGCCTAGGACAGGGGAACACTGAAGCTTTCTTT. It codes for CASSLGQGNTEAFF. The chain uses TRBV14 and TRBJ1-1; 8 bases line up with TRBD1. Germline CDR1 reads SGHDN; CDR2 reads FVKESK. The CDR3 is 14 residues long. The junction had 2 bases not matched to a gene; V was cut back by 4 bases and J by 1 base.

V usage is TRBV28 and J usage is TRBJ1-1; 10 nucleotides match TRBD1. The CDR3 totals 12 residues. Unmatched junction bases numbered 8, after V lost 8 bases and J lost 11 bases. Germline CDR1 reads MDHEN; CDR2 reads SYDVKM. This CDR3 reads CASSSTTGGAFF. DNA for the CDR3: TGTGCCAGCTCCTCAACGACAGGGGGCGCTTTCTTT. Variable domain in full (rest from reference TRBV28 and TRBJ1-1): DVKVTQSSRYLVKRTGEKVFLECVQDMDHENMFWYRQDPGLGLRLIYFSYDVKMKEKGDIPEGYSVSREKKERFSLILESASTNQTSMYLCASSSTTGGAFFGQGTRLTVV.

In nucleotides, the CDR3 is TGTGCCAGTGCCGGACAGGGCAATTCACCCCTCCACTTT. It is translated as CASAGQGNSPLHF. This chain uses TRBV19 with TRBJ1-6; 8 positions agree with TRBD1. Germline V lookup: CDR1 LNHDA, CDR2 SQIVND (reference sequence). The J segment lost 7 bases and the V segment lost 8 bases, leaving 4 bases of the junction unmatched. The CDR3 loop spans 13 amino acids.

The genes are TRBV7-2 and TRBJ1-2; D gene ambiguous. V gave up 1 base and J gave up 7 bases, with 13 bases separating them. The CDR3 is 14 residues long. Germline lookup yields CDR1 SGHTA and CDR2 FQGNSA. The CDR3 region has the DNA TGTGCCAGCAGCTTAGTCGAGGGCTTCAGTGGCTACACCTTC. It encodes CASSLVEGFSGYTF.

The rearrangement joins TRBV28 to TRBJ2-7; 8 bases map to TRBD2. V was pared by 3 bases and J by 4 bases, with 5 bases of the junction left unmatched. The CDR3 spans 14 residues. CDR1 and CDR2 (germline): MDHEN, SYDVKM. CDR3 in amino acids: CASSFIGGEYEQYF. The CDR3 coding sequence is TGTGCCAGCAGTTTTATCGGGGGGGAGTACGAGCAGTACTTC.

This chain links TRBV7-2 with TRBJ2-7, with 7 bases aligning to TRBD2. Per germline, CDR1 SGHTA and CDR2 FQGNSA. This CDR3 comprises 15 residues. Trimming cost V 2 bases and J 5 bases; bases outside gene matches: 9. CDR3 coding DNA: TGTGCCAGCAGCTTAACGCTAGCGGCTTATGACGAGCAGTACTTC. It codes for CASSLTLAAYDEQYF.

The rearrangement links TRBV6-1 to TRBJ1-4, with 9 bases identical to TRBD1. The CDR3 sequence is 16 residues long. From germline, CDR1 is MNHNS and CDR2 SASEGT. Unmatched junction bases numbered 3, after V lost 4 bases and J lost 0 bases. The CDR3 loop reads CASSAGQGSTNEKLFF. CDR3 nucleotides: TGTGCCAGCAGTGCAGGACAGGGGTCAACTAATGAAAAACTGTTTTTT.

CDR3 sequence (DNA): TGTGCCAGCAGCTTGGCTGGAGGTGGAAACACCATATATTTT. Its protein is CASSLAGGGNTIYF. The chain joins TRBV5-5 to TRBJ1-3, with no clear D. CDR1 and CDR2 from the germline V gene are SGHKS and YYEKEE (reference sequence). This CDR3 has 14 residues. V gave up 0 bases and J gave up 3 bases, with 7 bases separating them.